The next 25 T cell receptor beta chains were all read from a single sample in a study of cytomegalovirus exposure and HLA in healthy donors. The PCR employed 60 Vbeta primers together with 13 Jbeta primers. Data came from immunoSEQ multiplex PCR; TCRdb stores just in-frame clones and leaves some out. Of 130,000 to 150,000 clones in the sample, around 82% are singletons; the top ten hold over 2.5%. The material sequenced was PBMCs. These TCRs come from a female donor in good health and CMV-seronegative.

The V call is TRBV5-1, the J call TRBJ1-2; D remains unclear. Germline CDR1 is SGHRS and CDR2 is YFSETQ. The CDR3 has 12 residues. Deletions cut 0 bases from V and 8 bases from J, with 8 bases between. The CDR3 sequence is CASSLGQRGYTF. In nucleotides, the CDR3 is TGCGCCAGCAGCTTGGGGCAGCGGGGCTACACCTTC.

The rearrangement uses TRBV27 and TRBJ1-1; D call uncertain. Trimming removed 3 bases from V and 4 bases from J, with 9 bases in between. This CDR3 is 13 amino acids long. CDR1 is MNHEY, CDR2 SMNVEV, per germline (reference sequence). CDR3 sequence reads: CASSFSGSTEAFF. The CDR3 nucleotides read TGTGCCAGCAGTTTTTCGGGTTCCACTGAAGCTTTCTTT.

This chain connects TRBV4-1 to TRBJ1-1; 8 bases agree with TRBD1. The V and J ends lost 0 bases and 9 bases, in that order; junction bases with no gene match: 15. The germline V gene has CDR1 MGHRA and CDR2 YSYEKL. This CDR3 spans 17 amino acids. In DNA form, the CDR3 reads TGCGCCAGCAGCCAAGACCGCGGTGGACAGGGACGGGTGAAAGCTTTCTTT. Translating it yields CASSQDRGGQGRVKAFF.

This clone has just a few counts. The genes are TRBV30 and TRBJ2-1, with a weak D call TRBD1 (5 bases). Germline V gene lookup returns CDR1 GTSNPN and CDR2 SVGIG (reference sequence). Trimming cost V 0 bases and J 0 bases, with 18 bases left between them. CDR3 length: 18 amino acids. The CDR3 is CAWSVPSAGLSSYNEQFF. As DNA, the CDR3 is TGTGCCTGGAGTGTACCGTCGGCAGGGCTGAGCTCCTACAATGAGCAGTTCTTC. Filled out from reference TRBV30 and TRBJ2-1, the complete variable domain reads SQTIHQWPATLVQPVGSPLSLECTVEGTSNPNLYWYRQAAGRGLQLLFYSVGIGQISSEVPQNLSASRPQDRQFILSSKKLLLSDSGFYLCAWSVPSAGLSSYNEQFFGPGTRLTVL.

As for this clone: At one end, the junction sequence differs from germline, possibly due to a read error. The chain links TRBV7-9 to TRBJ1-2, with D perhaps matching TRBD1 (6 bases). The CDR3 is 16 amino acids. From germline, CDR1 is SEHNR and CDR2 FQNEAQ (reference sequence). The CDR3, as DNA: TGTTCCAGCAGCTTAGGTTCGTGGGACAACAACTATGGCTACACCTTC. Protein sequence: CSSSLGSWDNNYGYTF.

This chain connects TRBV27 to TRBJ2-7, with D possibly TRBD2 on 6 matching bases. The CDR3 contains 15 residues. The V gene lost 5 bases and the J gene lost 2 bases, with 16 bases spanning the gap. Germline CDR1 is MNHEY and CDR2 is SMNVEV (reference sequence). The chain's CDR3 is CASSQSPAGPYEQYF. The DNA for the CDR3 is TGTGCCAGCAGTCAATCCCCGGCGGGACCCTACGAGCAGTACTTC.

This chain joins TRBV5-6 and TRBJ1-2, with 7 bases that match TRBD1. Germline V gene sequence: CDR1 SGHDT, CDR2 YYEEEE. This CDR3 is 14 amino acids long. The V and J ends lost 4 bases and 0 bases, in that order; junction bases with no gene match: 3. The CDR3 reads CASSTGTANYGYTF. The CDR3 DNA reads TGTGCCAGCAGCACCGGGACAGCTAACTATGGCTACACCTTC. The complete variable domain, with remaining parts taken from reference TRBV5-6 and TRBJ1-2, reads DAGVTQSPTHLIKTRGQQVTLRCSPKSGHDTVSWYQQALGQGPQFIFQYYEEEERQRGNFPDRFSGHQFPNYSSELNVNALLLGDSALYLCASSTGTANYGYTFGSGTRLTVV.

Only a few counts were recorded for this clone. The V gene is TRBV6-5, the J gene TRBJ1-2; no clear D gene. CDR1 is MNHEY and CDR2 is SVGAGI in the germline V gene. Deletions cut 6 bases from V and 0 bases from J, with 14 bases between. CDR3 length equals 15 residues. The DNA of the CDR3 is TGTGCCAGCAGAAGACTGGAGTACACTAACTATGGCTACACCTTC. Protein product: CASRRLEYTNYGYTF.

The V and J genes are TRBV2 and TRBJ1-1; D is unresolved. With 3 bases removed from V and 7 bases from J, the gap between germline ends came to 12 bases. The CDR3 totals 13 residues. Looked up from germline, CDR1 is SNHLY and CDR2 is FYNNEI. The CDR3 sequence is CASSDDADCEAFF. CDR3 nucleotide sequence: TGTGCCAGCAGTGATGATGCCGACTGTGAAGCTTTCTTT.

The genes are TRBV11-2 and TRBJ2-1, with 8 bases that match TRBD1. Germline V gene sequence: CDR1 SGHAT, CDR2 FQNNGV. The CDR3 has 14 amino acids. The V gene end was trimmed by 5 bases and the J gene end by 7 bases; junction bases not matched to a gene: 7. This CDR3 is CASSRGQGSNEQFF. The CDR3 DNA sequence: TGTGCCAGCAGCCGTGGACAGGGCTCTAATGAGCAGTTCTTC. Full variable domain (missing parts from reference TRBV11-2 and TRBJ2-1): EAGVAQSPRYKIIEKRQSVAFWCNPISGHATLYWYQQILGQGPKLLIQFQNNGVVDDSQLPKDRFSAERLKGVDSTLKIQPAKLEDSAVYLCASSRGQGSNEQFFGPGTRLTVL.

The rearrangement links TRBV19 to TRBJ1-2; TRBD1 agrees at 11 bases. From germline, CDR1 is LNHDA and CDR2 SQIVND (reference sequence). CDR3 length: 17 amino acids. V shed 5 bases and J 2 bases; nucleotides not matched to a gene: 10. CDR3 coding DNA: TGTGCCAGTAGTCTAAGGACAGGGGGCCATCAGAACTATGGCTACACCTTC. Amino acid sequence: CASSLRTGGHQNYGYTF.

The genes are TRBV11-1 and TRBJ1-6; no firm D call. V was pared by 5 bases and J by 0 bases, with 8 bases between. From germline, CDR1 is SGHAT and CDR2 FQDESV (reference sequence). The length of the CDR3 is 15 residues. CDR3 DNA sequence: TGTGCCAGCAGCCTCGGTAGCTCCTATAATTCACCCCTCCACTTT. Translation gives CASSLGSSYNSPLHF.

The gene calls are TRBV6-1 and TRBJ1-2; no firm D call. The CDR3 has 14 residues. In germline, CDR1 is MNHNS, CDR2 SASEGT. V was clipped by 1 base and J by 8 bases, with 14 bases between them. CDR3 nucleotides: TGTGCCAGCAGTGAAGTGAGCAGGTCAGGCGGCTACACCTTC. It specifies CASSEVSRSGGYTF.

The rearrangement uses TRBV7-8 and TRBJ2-1; D unclear. Germline CDR1 is SGHVS and CDR2 is FQNEAQ. This CDR3 spans 13 amino acids. The V end was cut by 3 bases, the J end by 6 bases, with 9 bases between. CDR3 amino acids: CASSFLTSNEQFF. The CDR3, as DNA: TGTGCCAGCAGCTTTTTGACAAGCAATGAGCAGTTCTTC.

This chain uses TRBV19 with TRBJ2-2; 10 bases align to TRBD2. J gave up 4 bases and V 1 base, and 3 bases lay outside the gene matches. The CDR3 totals 16 residues. CDR1 and CDR2 from the germline V gene are LNHDA and SQIVND (reference sequence). CDR3 sequence reads: CASSIASGGGTGELFF. In DNA, the CDR3 is TGTGCCAGTAGTATAGCTAGCGGGGGAGGCACCGGGGAGCTGTTTTTT.

This clone was picked up one time. This chain uses TRBV6-1 with TRBJ2-3; 8 bases are shared with TRBD2. The V gene end was trimmed by 7 bases and the J gene end by 5 bases; junction bases not matched to a gene: 11. The CDR3 consists of 15 residues. Germline V lookup: CDR1 MNHNS, CDR2 SASEGT. CDR3 sequence (DNA): TGTGCCAGCACCGTGTTAGCGGGAACGGAAGATACGCAGTATTTT. Translating gives CASTVLAGTEDTQYF.

On this clone itself: Germline is not matched at one junction end, which may reflect a read error. The genes are TRBV7-9 and TRBJ2-1, with D maybe TRBD2 (6 bases). This CDR3 has 12 amino acids. From germline, CDR1 is SEHNR and CDR2 FQNEAQ (reference sequence). CDR3 loop: CSSSQEGNEQFF. The CDR3 DNA reads as TGTTCCAGCAGCCAGGAGGGGAATGAGCAGTTCTTC. Supplemented by reference TRBV7-9 and TRBJ2-1, the full variable domain reads DTGVSQNPRHKITKRGQNVTFRCDPISEHNRLYWYRQTLGQGPEFLTYFQNEAQLEKSRLLSDRFSAERPKGSFSTLEIQRTEQGDSAMYLCSSSQEGNEQFFGPGTRLTVL.

This chain connects TRBV9 to TRBJ1-2; TRBD1 aligns across 9 bases. CDR1 and CDR2 from the germline V gene are SGDLS and YYNGEE. The CDR3 is 13 amino acids. The V and J ends lost 4 bases and 5 bases, in that order; junction bases with no gene match: 3. CDR3: CASSPGQGYGYTF. CDR3 in DNA: TGTGCCAGCAGCCCCGGACAGGGGTATGGCTACACCTTC. The full variable domain, its missing parts supplied by reference TRBV9 and TRBJ1-2, is DSGVTQTPKHLITATGQRVTLRCSPRSGDLSVYWYQQSLDQGLQFLIQYYNGEERAKGNILERFSAQQFPDLHSELNLSSLELGDSALYFCASSPGQGYGYTFGSGTRLTVV.

With regard to this clone: The identical CDR3 is also encoded by other nucleotide sequences in the sample. V and J are TRBV6-6 and TRBJ1-1; D perhaps matches TRBD1 (6 bases). There are 13 residues in the CDR3. Trimming removed 2 bases from V and 3 bases from J, with 7 bases in between. The germline V gene encodes CDR1 MNHNY and CDR2 SVGAGI (reference sequence). CDR3 DNA sequence: TGTGCCAGCAGTTACCCAGGGGACACTGAAGCTTTCTTT. Translated: CASSYPGDTEAFF.

The CDR3 DNA follows: TGTGCCAGCAGTATAACATACAGGGGGCCTGGGGCCAACGTCCTGACTTTC. Translating it yields CASSITYRGPGANVLTF. The V and J genes are TRBV28 and TRBJ2-6; 9 nucleotides agree with TRBD1. This CDR3 has 17 amino acids. Germline V lookup: CDR1 MDHEN, CDR2 SYDVKM. V trimming: 5 bases; J trimming: 2 bases; junction bases outside the gene matches: 7.

The chain employs TRBV5-4 and TRBJ2-2; 9 nucleotides align to TRBD2. Looked up from germline, CDR1 is SGHNT and CDR2 is YYREEE (reference sequence). V gave up 4 bases and J gave up 4 bases; unmatched junction bases: 8. This CDR3 comprises 16 residues. Here the CDR3 reads CASSPLAGAPTGELFF. The DNA for the CDR3 is TGTGCCAGCAGCCCATTAGCGGGAGCCCCCACCGGGGAGCTGTTTTTT.

The rearrangement joins TRBV7-8 to TRBJ1-3, with 10 nucleotides matching TRBD1. This CDR3 has 16 residues. The V and J ends lost 0 bases and 3 bases, in that order; junction bases with no gene match: 2. From germline, CDR1 is SGHVS and CDR2 FQNEAQ. The CDR3 loop is CASSLAGQGFGNTIYF. In DNA, the CDR3 is TGTGCCAGCAGCTTAGCGGGACAGGGGTTTGGAAACACCATATATTTT.

On this clone itself: At one end, the junction sequence differs from germline, possibly due to a read error. The rearrangement joins TRBV4-1 to TRBJ1-2; 9 nucleotides align to TRBD1. The CDR3 runs to 15 residues. CDR1 is MGHRA, CDR2 YSYEKL, per germline. This chain's CDR3 is CASSQAQGARRGYPF. CDR3 coding DNA: TGCGCCAGCAGCCAAGCACAGGGGGCTCGTCGTGGCTACCCCTTC.

J is TRBJ1-2 and V is TRBV6-5; D is perhaps TRBD1 (5 bases). CDR1 is MNHEY, CDR2 SVGAGI, per germline. Trimming removed 8 bases from V and 4 bases from J, with 14 bases in between. The CDR3 consists of 13 residues. The CDR3: CASGRGGSYGYTF. Written as DNA, the CDR3 is TGTGCCAGCGGGCGGGGGGGATCCTATGGCTACACCTTC.

This chain links TRBV7-9 with TRBJ2-1, with 11 bases fitting TRBD2. CDR3 length: 18 residues. Germline CDR1 SEHNR, CDR2 FQNEAQ (reference sequence). V lost 4 bases and J lost 4; bases outside the gene matches: 12. The CDR3 DNA reads as TGTGCCAGCAGCTCCGTAGCGGGGGGGTCTTTAATTTACAATGAGCAGTTCTTC. This sequence encodes CASSSVAGGSLIYNEQFF.